The clone carrying this T cell receptor beta chain has more than one count but fewer than ten. Recruitment covered about two dozen US areas and drew participants whose ages spanned about 18 to 95 years. The data belong to a study of blood T cell repertoires in COVID-19. This CDR3 is 18 amino acids long. Germline-derived CDR1 and CDR2 are SGDLS and YYNGEE. V was pared by 4 bases and J by 4 bases, with 16 bases of the junction left unmatched. Data came from immunoSEQ multiplex PCR; TCRdb stores just in-frame clones and leaves some out. Here the sample spans 350,000 to 400,000 clones, more than 75% being singletons.

The chain has TRBV9 and TRBJ2-1, with 8 positions matching TRBD2. Sequencing was done on a sample of PBMCs or T cells enriched from blood (not recorded which). The sequence derives from a woman aged 30 to 39 with acute COVID-19. CDR3 nucleotides: TGTGCCAGCAGCATAGGACCCCGGGGGGGTGGTCGGTACAATGAGCAGTTCTTC. This codes for CASSIGPRGGGRYNEQFF.